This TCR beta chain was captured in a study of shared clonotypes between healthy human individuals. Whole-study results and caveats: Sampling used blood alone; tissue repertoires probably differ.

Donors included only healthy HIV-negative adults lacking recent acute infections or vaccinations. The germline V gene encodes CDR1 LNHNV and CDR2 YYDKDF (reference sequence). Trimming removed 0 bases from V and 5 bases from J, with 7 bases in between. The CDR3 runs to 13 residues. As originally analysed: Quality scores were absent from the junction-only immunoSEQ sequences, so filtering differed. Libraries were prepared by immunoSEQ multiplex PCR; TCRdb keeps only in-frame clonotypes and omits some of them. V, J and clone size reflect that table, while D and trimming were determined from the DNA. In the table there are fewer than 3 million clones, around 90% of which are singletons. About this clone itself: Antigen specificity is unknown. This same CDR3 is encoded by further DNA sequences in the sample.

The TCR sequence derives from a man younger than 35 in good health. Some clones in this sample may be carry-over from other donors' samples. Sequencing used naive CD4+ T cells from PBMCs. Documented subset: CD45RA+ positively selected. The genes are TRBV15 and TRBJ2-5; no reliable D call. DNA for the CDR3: TGTGCCACCAGCAGAGATCGATCCGAGACCCAGTACTTC. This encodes CATSRDRSETQYF.